A selection of T cell receptor beta chains follows, all from one sample in a study of PD-1 blockade in classical Hodgkin lymphoma. The data were produced by immunoSEQ multiplex PCR, yet TCRdb's version contains in-frame clones alone and is incomplete. The sample holds over 11,000 clones; about 73% are singletons and the top ten take about 25%. This specimen was peripheral blood mononuclear cells (PBMCs), taken before the second cycle of nivolumab. The source is a human donor with classical Hodgkin lymphoma. CDR3s include the opening cysteine and the closing phenylalanine or tryptophan. Fields, in order: J gene, D gene, clone size, V gene, CDR3 protein, CDR3 DNA. D genes are given only for firm matches. Where a row states a size, it is once, few, many or the class of an expanded clone; other rows omit it.

j_call: TRBJ2-5
d_call: TRBD1
clone_size: -
v_call: TRBV27
cdr3_aa: CASSFGTGAQETQYF
cdr3_nt: TGTGCCAGCAGTTTCGGGACAGGGGCCCAAGAGACCCAGTACTTC

j_call: TRBJ2-2
d_call: TRBD2
clone_size: -
v_call: TRBV19
cdr3_aa: CASSIRQGGTGELFF
cdr3_nt: TGTGCCAGTAGTATAAGGCAGGGAGGGACCGGGGAGCTGTTTTTT

j_call: TRBJ2-7
d_call: TRBD1
clone_size: -
v_call: TRBV11-2
cdr3_aa: CASSFALGQGGYEQYF
cdr3_nt: TGTGCCAGCAGCTTCGCCCTGGGACAGGGCGGATACGAGCAGTACTTC

j_call: TRBJ2-4
d_call: -
clone_size: -
v_call: TRBV6-5
cdr3_aa: CASSYLPGAKNIQYF
cdr3_nt: TGTGCCAGCAGTTATCTACCCGGGGCGAAGAACATTCAGTACTTC

j_call: TRBJ2-1
d_call: TRBD1
clone_size: -
v_call: TRBV4-1
cdr3_aa: CASSPPRGQDIYNEQFF
cdr3_nt: TGCGCCAGCAGCCCCCCCCGGGGACAGGATATCTACAATGAGCAGTTCTTC

j_call: TRBJ1-2
d_call: -
clone_size: hyperexpanded
v_call: TRBV14
cdr3_aa: CASSQEQGLQNYGYTF
cdr3_nt: TGTGCCAGCAGCCAAGAACAGGGATTACAGAACTATGGCTACACCTTC

j_call: TRBJ1-4
d_call: TRBD1
clone_size: -
v_call: TRBV7-9
cdr3_aa: CASSLPRQGAPNEKLFF
cdr3_nt: TGTGCCAGCAGCTTACCCCGACAGGGGGCTCCTAATGAAAAACTGTTTTTT

j_call: TRBJ2-5
d_call: TRBD2
clone_size: few
v_call: TRBV18
cdr3_aa: CASSLDLGLQETQYF
cdr3_nt: TGTGCCAGCTCACTCGACTTGGGACTACAAGAGACCCAGTACTTC

j_call: TRBJ2-7
d_call: TRBD2
clone_size: -
v_call: TRBV7-2
cdr3_aa: CASSLEGLVSYEQYF
cdr3_nt: TGTGCCAGCAGCTTAGAGGGACTAGTCTCCTACGAGCAGTACTTC

j_call: TRBJ1-4
d_call: -
clone_size: -
v_call: TRBV28
cdr3_aa: CASSLRPNEKLFF
cdr3_nt: TGTGCCAGCAGTTTGAGGCCAAATGAAAAACTGTTTTTT

j_call: TRBJ2-1
d_call: -
clone_size: -
v_call: TRBV5-6
cdr3_aa: CASSWGDNEQFF
cdr3_nt: TGTGCCAGCAGCTGGGGAGACAATGAGCAGTTCTTC

j_call: TRBJ1-2
d_call: -
clone_size: few
v_call: TRBV4-2
cdr3_aa: CASSREKGYTF
cdr3_nt: TGTGCCAGCAGCAGAGAAAAAGGCTACACCTTC

j_call: TRBJ1-2
d_call: -
clone_size: -
v_call: TRBV9
cdr3_aa: CASSDLLSRDGYTF
cdr3_nt: TGTGCCAGCAGCGACTTGCTGTCCCGGGATGGCTACACCTTC

j_call: TRBJ2-2
d_call: -
clone_size: -
v_call: TRBV2
cdr3_aa: CASSYRRRLFF
cdr3_nt: TGTGCCAGCAGTTACCGACGACGGCTGTTTTTT

j_call: TRBJ1-5
d_call: -
clone_size: -
v_call: TRBV7-2
cdr3_aa: CASSASGQPQHF
cdr3_nt: TGTGCCAGCAGCGCCAGTGGTCAGCCCCAGCATTTT

j_call: TRBJ1-3
d_call: -
clone_size: -
v_call: TRBV6-6
cdr3_aa: CASRGGGNTIYF
cdr3_nt: TGTGCCAGCAGGGGAGGTGGAAACACCATATATTTT

j_call: TRBJ2-1
d_call: -
clone_size: once
v_call: TRBV7-6
cdr3_aa: CASSSTGGAYNEQFF
cdr3_nt: TGTGCCAGCAGCTCGACAGGTGGAGCCTACAATGAGCAGTTCTTC

j_call: TRBJ2-7
d_call: -
clone_size: -
v_call: TRBV2
cdr3_aa: CASSDLAEQYF
cdr3_nt: TGTGCCAGCAGTGACCTGGCCGAGCAGTACTTC

j_call: TRBJ1-1
d_call: TRBD1
clone_size: -
v_call: TRBV6-1
cdr3_aa: CAMTRTGTGTEAFF
cdr3_nt: TGTGCCATGACCCGGACAGGGACGGGCACTGAAGCTTTCTTT

j_call: TRBJ2-1
d_call: -
clone_size: -
v_call: TRBV7-2
cdr3_aa: CASSLVVGGHNEQFF
cdr3_nt: TGTGCCAGCAGCTTAGTCGTGGGGGGCCACAATGAGCAGTTCTTC

j_call: TRBJ2-3
d_call: -
clone_size: -
v_call: TRBV7-3
cdr3_aa: CASSLSPGAKDTQYF
cdr3_nt: TGTGCCAGCAGCTTAAGTCCAGGGGCGAAAGATACGCAGTATTTT

j_call: TRBJ2-1
d_call: TRBD2
clone_size: -
v_call: TRBV2
cdr3_aa: CASTGTSGANEQFF
cdr3_nt: TGTGCCAGCACCGGGACTAGCGGGGCCAATGAGCAGTTCTTC

j_call: TRBJ1-6
d_call: -
clone_size: -
v_call: TRBV7-9
cdr3_aa: CASSPLDLGENSPLHF
cdr3_nt: TGTGCCAGCAGCCCACTAGACTTGGGAGAGAATTCACCCCTCCACTTT

j_call: TRBJ1-6
d_call: -
clone_size: few
v_call: TRBV5-1
cdr3_aa: CASSLSQPPPLHF
cdr3_nt: TGCGCCAGCAGCTTGTCACAGCCCCCTCCCCTCCACTTT

j_call: TRBJ1-4
d_call: -
clone_size: -
v_call: TRBV15
cdr3_aa: CATSKDGATNEKLFF
cdr3_nt: TGTGCCACCAGCAAAGACGGTGCAACTAATGAAAAACTGTTTTTT

j_call: TRBJ2-6
d_call: TRBD1
clone_size: -
v_call: TRBV19
cdr3_aa: CASSYTGGTFSGANVLTF
cdr3_nt: TGTGCCAGTAGTTACACAGGGGGGACCTTCTCTGGGGCCAACGTCCTGACTTTC

j_call: TRBJ1-2
d_call: -
clone_size: -
v_call: TRBV5-5
cdr3_aa: CASNSRQNYGYTF
cdr3_nt: TGTGCCAGCAACTCCCGACAGAACTATGGCTACACCTTC

j_call: TRBJ2-5
d_call: TRBD1
clone_size: few
v_call: TRBV2
cdr3_aa: CASRSGQGARQETQYF
cdr3_nt: TGTGCCAGCCGCTCGGGTCAGGGGGCCAGGCAAGAGACCCAGTACTTC

j_call: TRBJ2-2
d_call: -
clone_size: -
v_call: TRBV6-1
cdr3_aa: CASSPLEANTGELFF
cdr3_nt: TGTGCCAGCAGTCCACTGGAAGCGAACACCGGGGAGCTGTTTTTT

j_call: TRBJ2-1
d_call: -
clone_size: once
v_call: TRBV2
cdr3_aa: CASSGPDAGGDEQFF
cdr3_nt: TGTGCCAGCAGTGGTCCGGATGCAGGTGGGGATGAGCAGTTCTTC

j_call: TRBJ1-3
d_call: -
clone_size: -
v_call: TRBV18
cdr3_aa: CASSLGASSGNTIYF
cdr3_nt: TGTGCCAGCTCACTCGGTGCCAGCTCTGGAAACACCATATATTTT

j_call: TRBJ2-5
d_call: -
clone_size: -
v_call: TRBV11-1
cdr3_aa: CASSFQTGRETQYF
cdr3_nt: TGTGCCAGCAGCTTCCAAACAGGGAGGGAGACCCAGTACTTC

j_call: TRBJ1-2
d_call: -
clone_size: -
v_call: TRBV6-6
cdr3_aa: CASRHGRVYGYTF
cdr3_nt: TGTGCCAGCAGACATGGACGGGTCTATGGCTACACCTTC

j_call: TRBJ1-4
d_call: -
clone_size: -
v_call: TRBV27
cdr3_aa: CASSVGRENEKLFF
cdr3_nt: TGTGCCAGCAGCGTCGGCAGGGAAAATGAAAAACTGTTTTTT

j_call: TRBJ2-3
d_call: -
clone_size: -
v_call: TRBV9
cdr3_aa: CASSSRGTDTQYF
cdr3_nt: TGTGCCAGCAGCTCACGGGGGACAGATACGCAGTATTTT

j_call: TRBJ2-7
d_call: -
clone_size: -
v_call: TRBV7-9
cdr3_aa: CASSLSGAYEQYF
cdr3_nt: TGTGCCAGCAGCTTAAGTGGGGCCTACGAGCAGTACTTC

j_call: TRBJ2-5
d_call: TRBD2
clone_size: -
v_call: TRBV6-5
cdr3_aa: CASSYAGVETQYF
cdr3_nt: TGTGCCAGCAGTTACGCGGGGGTAGAGACCCAGTACTTC

j_call: TRBJ1-2
d_call: TRBD1
clone_size: medium-sized
v_call: TRBV19
cdr3_aa: CASSKGTENYGYTF
cdr3_nt: TGTGCCAGTAGTAAGGGGACAGAAAACTATGGCTACACCTTC

j_call: TRBJ1-2
d_call: TRBD1
clone_size: -
v_call: TRBV28
cdr3_aa: CASSLLGTGFFDYGYTF
cdr3_nt: TGTGCCAGCAGTCTACTAGGGACAGGGTTTTTTGACTATGGCTACACCTTC

j_call: TRBJ2-1
d_call: TRBD2
clone_size: -
v_call: TRBV11-3
cdr3_aa: CASSLEGGGYNEQFF
cdr3_nt: TGTGCCAGCAGCTTAGAGGGCGGGGGGTACAATGAGCAGTTCTTC

j_call: TRBJ1-2
d_call: TRBD1
clone_size: -
v_call: TRBV30
cdr3_aa: CAWRVTGVISYGYTF
cdr3_nt: TGTGCCTGGAGGGTGACAGGGGTGATCTCCTATGGCTACACCTTC

j_call: TRBJ2-1
d_call: -
clone_size: -
v_call: TRBV12-5
cdr3_aa: CASGLGGQNEQFF
cdr3_nt: TGTGCTAGTGGTTTAGGGGGTCAAAATGAGCAGTTCTTC

j_call: TRBJ1-2
d_call: -
clone_size: medium-sized
v_call: TRBV29-1
cdr3_aa: CSVEDRGEGANYGYTF
cdr3_nt: TGCAGCGTTGAAGATCGTGGGGAGGGGGCTAACTATGGCTACACCTTC

j_call: TRBJ2-2
d_call: TRBD2
clone_size: -
v_call: TRBV6-1
cdr3_aa: CAERGAGELFF
cdr3_nt: TGTGCCGAGCGGGGGGCCGGGGAGCTGTTTTTT

j_call: TRBJ2-1
d_call: -
clone_size: -
v_call: TRBV5-1
cdr3_aa: CASSLLLQGGLYNEQFF
cdr3_nt: TGCGCCAGCAGCTTGCTTTTACAGGGAGGCCTATACAATGAGCAGTTCTTC

j_call: TRBJ2-7
d_call: TRBD2
clone_size: few
v_call: TRBV25-1
cdr3_aa: CASSQERGAYEQYF
cdr3_nt: TGTGCCAGCAGTCAAGAACGGGGGGCCTACGAGCAGTACTTC